These 20 T cell receptor beta chains were sequenced from one sample in a study of blood T cell repertoires in COVID-19 (dated by TCRdb to the early 2020s). The library was produced with the immunoSEQ multiplex PCR assay. TCRdb carries this immuneACCESS record with in-frame sequences only. Its versions omit some clonotypes, under half of them owing to an unresolved V gene in the studies checked, with the rest unexplained. The sample profile shows 95,000 to 150,000 clones; 79% of them were found once. The ten largest clones take up about 40% of the sample. The sample consisted of peripheral blood. The receptors were sampled from a man in his forties or fifties with active or convalescent COVID-19.

The chain combines TRBV27 with TRBJ1-2, with 8 positions matching TRBD1. Trimming at V came to 6 bases and at J to 7 bases, leaving 16 bases not matched to a gene. The CDR3 is 16 residues long. Germline V gene sequence: CDR1 MNHEY, CDR2 SMNVEV (reference sequence). CDR3 DNA: TGTGCCAGCAGACAGCGGACAGGGCCACCAGGCAGTGGCTACACCTTC. Protein sequence: CASRQRTGPPGSGYTF.

This chain connects TRBV6-5 to TRBJ2-7; 9 nucleotides line up with TRBD1. The germline gives CDR1 MNHEY, CDR2 SVGAGI. The CDR3 runs 14 residues. V was clipped by 7 bases and J by 7 bases; unmatched bases: 11. The CDR3 DNA sequence: TGTGCCAGCACCCGAGATGGACAGGGGCGAGAGCAGTACTTC. Amino acids: CASTRDGQGREQYF.

V and J are TRBV3-1 (or the pseudogene TRBV3-2) and TRBJ1-1, with D tentatively TRBD1 (5 bases). V was pared by 4 bases and J by 2 bases, with 11 bases between. Germline CDR1 is LGHDT and CDR2 is YNNKEL (reference sequence). The length of the CDR3 is 14 residues. CDR3 region: CASSPLTANTEAFF. In DNA form, the CDR3 reads TGTGCCAGCAGCCCCCTGACAGCTAACACTGAAGCTTTCTTT.

The chain carries TRBV19 and TRBJ2-5, with 8 bases identical to TRBD1. This CDR3 region has 17 residues. Germline V lookup: CDR1 LNHDA, CDR2 SQIVND (reference sequence). Unmatched junction bases numbered 8, after V lost 1 base and J lost 1 base. CDR3 DNA: TGTGCCAGTAGTATAGGAGGGACAGGTCGCGCCCAAGAGACCCAGTACTTC. The encoded protein is CASSIGGTGRAQETQYF. Full variable domain (outside the CDR3, taken from reference TRBV19 and TRBJ2-5): DGGITQSPKYLFRKEGQNVTLSCEQNLNHDAMYWYRQDPGQGLRLIYYSQIVNDFQKGDIAEGYSVSREKKESFPLTVTSAQKNPTAFYLCASSIGGTGRAQETQYFGPGTRLLVL.

The chain carries TRBV6-2 or TRBV6-3 and TRBJ1-1, with D hard to call. The CDR3 consists of 13 residues. From germline, CDR1 is MNHEY and CDR2 SVGEGT. Trimming took 2 bases from V and 5 from J, leaving 9 bases between them. This CDR3 reads CASSYDRGTEAFF. DNA for the CDR3: TGTGCCAGCAGTTACGACCGGGGTACTGAAGCTTTCTTT.

V is TRBV7-9 and J is TRBJ2-3; tentatively, D is TRBD1 (6 bases). The CDR3 covers 18 residues. The ends were cut back, 5 bases at V and 5 bases at J, with 26 bases in the middle. Germline V gene sequence: CDR1 SEHNR, CDR2 FQNEAQ (reference sequence). The CDR3 DNA reads TGTGCCAGCAGCCCGCCGCCGACAGGAGGACCCAGGGGAGATACGCAGTATTTT. It codes for CASSPPPTGGPRGDTQYF.

CDR3 sequence: CASSLWGAGPSTDTQYF. The CDR3 nucleotides are TGTGCCAGCAGCTTGTGGGGAGCGGGGCCCTCGACAGATACGCAGTATTTT. This sequence joins TRBV7-9 and TRBJ2-3; 7 positions agree with TRBD2. J was trimmed by 3 bases and V by 3 bases; bases with no gene match: 12. Germline CDR1 is SEHNR and CDR2 is FQNEAQ (reference sequence). The CDR3 has 17 amino acids. Full variable domain (rest looked up from reference TRBV7-9 and TRBJ2-3): DTGVSQNPRHKITKRGQNVTFRCDPISEHNRLYWYRQTLGQGPEFLTYFQNEAQLEKSRLLSDRFSAERPKGSFSTLEIQRTEQGDSAMYLCASSLWGAGPSTDTQYFGPGTRLTVL.

This clone was observed a few times. The chain carries TRBV11-2 and TRBJ1-4, with 7 bases that match TRBD1. The J segment lost 7 bases and the V segment lost 2 bases, leaving 4 bases of the junction unmatched. The CDR3 covers 14 residues. Germline V lookup: CDR1 SGHAT, CDR2 FQNNGV. CDR3 region: CASSLRGLGEKLFF. The CDR3 DNA reads TGTGCCAGCAGCTTAAGGGGGCTGGGTGAAAAACTGTTTTTT.

This clone appeared a single time. V usage is TRBV28 and J usage is TRBJ1-2; no reliable D call. V was pared by 6 bases and J by 6 bases, with 14 bases between. The CDR3 sequence is 13 residues long. Germline CDR1 MDHEN, CDR2 SYDVKM. The CDR3 here is CASSSPIQDGYTF. The DNA of the CDR3 is TGTGCCAGCAGCTCACCAATCCAGGATGGCTACACCTTC.

CDR3 DNA: TGTGCCAGCAGCGTAGGGGCGGGGGCGCTCTACAATGAGCAGTTCTTC. Translating it yields CASSVGAGALYNEQFF. This chain joins TRBV9 and TRBJ2-1; D possibly corresponds to TRBD2 (7 bases). Trimming shortened V by 0 bases and J by 3 bases, and 13 bases separated the two germline ends. The CDR3 totals 16 residues. The germline CDR1 and CDR2 sequences are SGDLS and YYNGEE.

The chain combines TRBV4-1 with TRBJ1-2, with no clear D. CDR1 and CDR2 (germline): MGHRA, YSYEKL. Trimming stripped 4 bases from V and 4 bases from J, with 10 bases between. The CDR3 totals 13 residues. CDR3 sequence reads: CASSRDLSYGYTF. The DNA of the CDR3 is TGCGCCAGCAGCCGAGACCTATCCTATGGCTACACCTTC.

This clone was seen just once. The genes are TRBV6-2 or TRBV6-3 and TRBJ1-2, with TRBD1 matching 9 bases. Trimming at V came to 6 bases and at J to 4 bases, leaving 12 bases not matched to a gene. This CDR3 region has 16 residues. The germline V gene encodes CDR1 MNHEY and CDR2 SVGEGT. The CDR3 loop reads CASSLAGTGSLYGYTF. CDR3 DNA: TGTGCCAGCAGCCTAGCCGGGACAGGGTCGCTCTATGGCTACACCTTC.

The chain employs TRBV15 and TRBJ1-2; no clear D. V gave up 3 bases and J gave up 2 bases, with 4 bases separating them. The germline gives CDR1 LNHNV, CDR2 YYDKDF (reference sequence). The CDR3 spans 12 residues. The CDR3 reads CATSSQNYGYTF. The CDR3 nucleotides are TGTGCCACCAGCAGCCAAAACTATGGCTACACCTTC.

The chain recombines TRBV7-6 with TRBJ2-2; 12 bases agree with TRBD1. The CDR3 is 15 residues long. J lost 7 bases, V lost 5 bases, and 5 bases had no gene match. Germline V CDR1 and CDR2: SGHVS, FNYEAQ. Here the CDR3 reads CASSPGQGAVGELFF. The CDR3 DNA follows: TGTGCCAGCAGCCCGGGACAGGGGGCTGTCGGGGAGCTGTTTTTT. The full variable domain, rest sourced from reference TRBV7-6 and TRBJ2-2, is GAGVSQSPRYKVTKRGQDVALRCDPISGHVSLYWYRQALGQGPEFLTYFNYEAQQDKSGLPNDRFSAERPEGSISTLTIQRTEQRDSAMYRCASSPGQGAVGELFFGEGSRLTVL.

The J gene is TRBJ1-1, the V gene TRBV2; possible D gene TRBD1, 5 bases. From germline, CDR1 is SNHLY and CDR2 FYNNEI. Trimming pared 6 bases from V and 1 base from J, leaving 9 bases between. The CDR3 loop spans 13 amino acids. The CDR3 DNA is TGTGCCAGCAGGTTCAGGGAGAACACTGAAGCTTTCTTT. Protein: CASRFRENTEAFF.

The CDR3 DNA reads TGTGCCATCAGTGATTTTCCCGAGGTCTACGAGCAGTACTTC. This gives the protein CAISDFPEVYEQYF. This chain joins TRBV10-3 and TRBJ2-7; no definite D call. V dropped 3 bases and J dropped 3 bases, with 12 bases sitting between them. CDR1 is ENHRY, CDR2 SYGVKD, per germline. This CDR3 is 14 amino acids long.

V is TRBV29-1 and J is TRBJ1-2; D uncertain. V shed 6 bases and J shed 4 bases, with 15 bases lying between them. The CDR3 runs to 13 residues. Germline V lookup: CDR1 SQVTM, CDR2 ANQGSEA. This chain's CDR3 is CSVRVTEFYGYTF. The CDR3 bases are TGCAGCGTCCGAGTCACAGAATTCTATGGCTACACCTTC.

This clone has only a few counts. The chain employs TRBV6-5 and TRBJ1-2, with 10 bases that match TRBD1. Losses at the gene ends were 4 bases for V and 1 base for J; bases not matched to a gene: 6. The germline gives CDR1 MNHEY, CDR2 SVGAGI. This CDR3 is 16 amino acids long. CDR3 protein: CASSLDRGIFNYGYTF. CDR3 nucleotides: TGTGCCAGCAGTTTGGACAGGGGGATTTTTAACTATGGCTACACCTTC.

This clone has just a few counts. The genes are TRBV9 and TRBJ1-2, with 11 bases aligning to TRBD1. The CDR3 covers 13 residues. The germline gives CDR1 SGDLS, CDR2 YYNGEE. Germline trimming cut 4 bases from V and 8 bases from J; bases unmatched to any gene: 4. The CDR3 DNA follows: TGTGCCAGCAGCTCGGGACAGGGGGACGGCTACACCTTC. Residues: CASSSGQGDGYTF.

This clone was observed a few times. This chain connects TRBV7-2 to TRBJ2-7; a weak D match, TRBD2 (6 bases). Germline loops: CDR1 SGHTA, CDR2 FQGNSA. This CDR3 is 13 amino acids long. Trimming removed 5 bases from V and 7 bases from J, with 15 bases in between. CDR3: CASSRRGSREQYF. CDR3 in DNA: TGTGCCAGCAGCCGGAGGGGAAGTAGAGAGCAGTACTTC.